The 25 T cell receptor beta chains below come from one sample, sequenced in a study of CD8 T cells in Susac syndrome. Reverse transcription of roughly 0.45 to 1 ug RNA used random hexamers. MiXCR, run by TCRdb on the immunoSEQ multiplex PCR reads, gives a single entry per CDR3 protein. Among hundreds of thousands of distinct CDR3 sequences listed, about 88% were seen once. The sample taken for sequencing was CD8+ T cells from PBMCs. The receptors were gathered from a human donor with multiple sclerosis.

The V gene is TRBV5-6, the J gene TRBJ2-7; no clear D. This CDR3 is built from 15 residues. Trimming stripped 0 bases from V and 5 bases from J, with 15 bases between. Per germline, CDR1 SGHDT and CDR2 YYEEEE. The CDR3, as DNA: TGTGCCAGCAGCTTGGGGCCCCCATTCAACGACGAGCAGTACTTC. Protein product: CASSLGPPFNDEQYF.

The genes are TRBV4-2 and TRBJ1-1; 9 bases are a match to TRBD1. The V segment lost 0 bases and the J segment 4 bases; nucleotides outside the gene matches: 9. Germline values: CDR1 LGHNA, CDR2 YNFKEQ. This CDR3 has 17 residues. In DNA, the CDR3 is TGTGCCAGCAGCCAAGAGATGCTGGACAGGGGCGGCACTGAAGCTTTCTTT. Translation gives CASSQEMLDRGGTEAFF.

This clonotype was observed a few times. The chain links TRBV7-8 to TRBJ1-1; D not certain. Trimming cost V 5 bases and J 6 bases, with 1 base left between them. This CDR3 is 9 amino acids long. Looked up from germline, CDR1 is SGHVS and CDR2 is FQNEAQ. CDR3 region: CASSPEAFF. The CDR3 DNA reads TGTGCCAGCAGCCCTGAAGCTTTCTTT. Together with reference TRBV7-8 and TRBJ1-1, the CDR3 gives the full variable domain: GAGVSQSPRYKVAKRGQDVALRCDPISGHVSLFWYQQALGQGPEFLTYFQNEAQLDKSGLPSDRFFAERPEGSVSTLKIQRTQQEDSAVYLCASSPEAFFGQGTRLTVV.

The chain joins TRBV9 to TRBJ2-3; D might be TRBD2 (5 bases). Trimming removed 0 bases at V and 6 bases at J, with 17 bases between. CDR1 and CDR2 from the germline V gene are SGDLS and YYNGEE. CDR3 length: 16 residues. CDR3 protein: CASSVAPPVTGDTQYF. In DNA, the CDR3 is TGTGCCAGCAGCGTAGCCCCGCCAGTGACGGGGGATACGCAGTATTTT.

This chain links TRBV15 with TRBJ1-4; 7 bases are a match to TRBD1. Germline V CDR1 and CDR2: LNHNV, YYDKDF (reference sequence). The V gene end was trimmed by 0 bases and the J gene end by 11 bases; junction bases not matched to a gene: 12. This CDR3 region has 16 residues. The CDR3 loop reads CATSRDSTGPPGKLFF. Written as DNA, the CDR3 is TGTGCCACCAGCAGAGATTCGACAGGGCCCCCCGGTAAACTGTTTTTT.

This rearrangement joins TRBV12-3 or TRBV12-4 to TRBJ2-5; TRBD2 might be the D (6 bases). The V end lost 6 bases, the J end lost 3 bases, and 26 bases lay between the germline ends. CDR3 length: 18 residues. CDR3 in DNA: TGTGCCAGCAGCCCTATAGGGAGGACACCCGCTGAAAAAGAGACCCAGTACTTC. Its translation is CASSPIGRTPAEKETQYF.

V and J are TRBV9 and TRBJ2-7, with no clear D. Germline V gene data show CDR1 as SGDLS and CDR2 as YYNGEE. Trimming left V 0 bases short and J 6 bases short, with 16 bases between. CDR3 length: 15 amino acids. CDR3 coding DNA: TGTGCCAGCAGCGTAGGGGCCAAGTCTGTTGGCGAGCAGTACTTC. It encodes CASSVGAKSVGEQYF.

CDR3: CASSLAWGQPNTGELFF. CDR3 sequence (DNA): TGCGCCAGCAGCTTGGCCTGGGGCCAGCCAAACACCGGGGAGCTGTTTTTT. V usage is TRBV5-1 and J usage is TRBJ2-2; possibly TRBD1 for D (5 bases). CDR1 SGHRS and CDR2 YFSETQ come from the germline V gene. The CDR3 consists of 17 residues. The V end lost 0 bases, the J end lost 2 bases, and 14 bases lay between the germline ends.

CDR3 in DNA: TGTGCCAGCAGCCCGGGACAGGAGCCCACGGGGGAGACCCAGTACTTC. Its protein is CASSPGQEPTGETQYF. V usage is TRBV5-4 and J usage is TRBJ2-5; 8 nucleotides line up with TRBD1. The CDR3 spans 16 residues. V was pared by 4 bases and J by 5 bases, with 13 bases of the junction left unmatched. Germline V lookup: CDR1 SGHNT, CDR2 YYREEE (reference sequence).

The rearrangement joins TRBV20-1 to TRBJ2-1; weak D call: TRBD2 (5 bases). V shed 6 bases and J shed 7 bases, with 10 bases lying between them. The CDR3 totals 11 residues. Germline lookup yields CDR1 DFQATT and CDR2 SNEGSKA (reference sequence). CDR3 in DNA: TGCAGTGCCCGCCTAGCAAATGAGCAGTTCTTC. It is translated as CSARLANEQFF.

This chain links TRBV27 with TRBJ2-7, with D tentatively TRBD2 (5 bases). Germline V gene lookup returns CDR1 MNHEY and CDR2 SMNVEV (reference sequence). V dropped 5 bases and J dropped 3 bases, with 11 bases sitting between them. This CDR3 is 13 amino acids long. The chain's CDR3 is CASSPKLGYEQYF. DNA of the CDR3: TGTGCCAGCAGTCCAAAACTAGGCTACGAGCAGTACTTC.

J is TRBJ2-3 and V is TRBV15; TRBD2 matches at 9 bases. CDR1 is LNHNV, CDR2 YYDKDF, per germline (reference sequence). V trimming: 1 base; J trimming: 1 base; junction bases outside the gene matches: 0. The CDR3 loop spans 15 amino acids. The CDR3 DNA sequence: TGTGCCACCAGCAGAGTAGCGGGGGGCACAGATACGCAGTATTTT. Residues: CATSRVAGGTDTQYF.

The J gene is TRBJ2-2, the V gene TRBV13; D might be TRBD2 (6 bases). The CDR3 is made up of 16 amino acids. V was pared by 4 bases and J by 6 bases, with 18 bases between. The germline gives CDR1 PRHDT, CDR2 FYEKMQ (reference sequence). The CDR3 region is CASSSGEKRDAGELFF. The DNA for the CDR3 is TGTGCCAGCAGCTCGGGGGAGAAACGAGATGCCGGGGAGCTGTTTTTT.

The chain joins TRBV6-5 to TRBJ1-5, with D uncertain. The CDR3 is 16 residues long. The germline gives CDR1 MNHEY, CDR2 SVGAGI. V was trimmed by 2 bases and J by 5 bases, leaving 16 bases between them. In DNA form, the CDR3 reads TGTGCCAGCAGTTACCGACATCCTTCCCTAGATCAGCCCCAGCATTTT. The encoded protein is CASSYRHPSLDQPQHF.

The CDR3 DNA sequence: TGTGCCAGCAGCCCGGGTCGGGGGGGCTTAATTGAGACCCAGTACTTC. Protein: CASSPGRGGLIETQYF. The chain links TRBV7-8 to TRBJ2-5, with 8 bases fitting TRBD2. The CDR3 extends over 16 amino acids. The V gene's germline CDR1 is SGHVS and CDR2 FQNEAQ. V shed 5 bases and J 5 bases; nucleotides not matched to a gene: 13.

The V and J genes are TRBV11-2 and TRBJ2-6, with D unresolved. The CDR3 contains 15 residues. V was clipped by 7 bases and J by 0 bases, with 10 bases between them. Germline loops: CDR1 SGHAT, CDR2 FQNNGV. The CDR3 protein is CASTWLGSGANVLTF. In DNA form, the CDR3 reads TGTGCCAGCACCTGGCTGGGCTCTGGGGCCAACGTCCTGACTTTC.

CDR3 protein: CASRLAGANTGELFF. The CDR3 DNA is TGTGCCAGCCGACTGGCGGGAGCTAACACCGGGGAGCTGTTTTTT. V usage is TRBV6-5 and J usage is TRBJ2-2; 7 nucleotides align to TRBD2. The V gene end was trimmed by 8 bases and the J gene end by 2 bases; junction bases not matched to a gene: 8. Germline V CDR1 and CDR2: MNHEY, SVGAGI. The CDR3 extends over 15 amino acids.

The rearrangement joins TRBV7-8 to TRBJ2-1, with 11 bases aligning to TRBD2. The J segment lost 9 bases and the V segment lost 5 bases, leaving 24 bases of the junction unmatched. Germline V lookup: CDR1 SGHVS, CDR2 FQNEAQ. CDR3 size: 20 residues. The CDR3 here is CASSLGVAGRGLAGGTEQFF. The CDR3 region has the DNA TGTGCCAGCAGCCTAGGAGTGGCAGGGCGTGGGCTAGCGGGGGGCACTGAGCAGTTCTTC.

This chain links TRBV11-2 with TRBJ2-4; perhaps D is TRBD1 or TRBD2 (5 bases each). With 3 bases removed from V and 7 bases from J, the gap between germline ends came to 7 bases. Germline values: CDR1 SGHAT, CDR2 FQNNGV. The CDR3 spans 12 residues. CDR3 nucleotide sequence: TGTGCCAGCAGCTTTGAGGGGAACATTCAGTACTTC. Its translation is CASSFEGNIQYF.

V gene TRBV27 combines with J gene TRBJ2-5; D remains ambiguous. Deletions cut 7 bases from V and 2 bases from J, with 17 bases between. Germline CDR1 MNHEY, CDR2 SMNVEV (reference sequence). The CDR3 loop spans 15 amino acids. As DNA, the CDR3 is TGTGCCAGCACCTCCGGCAGCGTCCCGCAAGAGACCCAGTACTTC. Its protein product is CASTSGSVPQETQYF.

The chain couples TRBV9 to TRBJ2-1; 13 nucleotides line up with TRBD2. Germline CDR1 and CDR2: SGDLS and YYNGEE. This CDR3 contains 18 residues. The junction had 16 bases not matched to a gene; V was cut back by 4 bases and J by 9 bases. CDR3 sequence: CASSPLGTSGTVIGEQFF. The DNA for the CDR3 is TGTGCCAGCAGCCCTTTGGGGACTAGCGGGACAGTGATCGGTGAGCAGTTCTTC.

In this sample, this clonotype turned up once. The CDR3 sequence is CASSLDWTGPGQFF. The CDR3 nucleotides read TGTGCCAGCAGCTTAGACTGGACAGGGCCTGGGCAGTTCTTC. The chain couples TRBV7-9 to TRBJ2-1; 8 positions agree with TRBD1. Germline V gene lookup returns CDR1 SEHNR and CDR2 FQNEAQ (reference sequence). CDR3 length: 14 residues. V lost 1 base and J lost 12; bases outside the gene matches: 8.

In its sample, this clonotype was seen many times. The V and J genes are TRBV6-2 or TRBV6-3 and TRBJ2-6; D remains unclear. Germline loops: CDR1 MNHEY, CDR2 SVGEGT. The CDR3 loop spans 15 amino acids. With 0 bases removed from V and 1 base from J, the gap between germline ends came to 4 bases. The CDR3 loop is CASSYSGSGANVLTF. The DNA of the CDR3 is TGTGCCAGCAGTTACTCGGGGTCTGGGGCCAACGTCCTGACTTTC.

This chain links TRBV15 with TRBJ1-2, with TRBD1 as a possible D gene (5 bases). The CDR3 consists of 15 residues. V dropped 5 bases and J dropped 8 bases, with 21 bases sitting between them. Germline lookup yields CDR1 LNHNV and CDR2 YYDKDF (reference sequence). CDR3 bases: TGTGCCACCAGCTCAACTAAAACAGGAGTGGTCGGCTACACCTTC. Translated: CATSSTKTGVVGYTF. The full variable domain, its missing parts supplied by reference TRBV15 and TRBJ1-2, is DAMVIQNPRYQVTQFGKPVTLSCSQTLNHNVMYWYQQKSSQAPKLLFHYYDKDFNNEADTPDNFQSRRPNTSFCFLDIRSPGLGDTAMYLCATSSTKTGVVGYTFGSGTRLTVV.

The CDR3 DNA sequence: TGCAGTGCTAGACTGCACTCGACTAGCGGGAGGATTCGCGACGGAGGCGGGTACAATGAGCAGTTCTTC. It translates to CSARLHSTSGRIRDGGGYNEQFF. This chain uses TRBV20-1 with TRBJ2-1; TRBD2 matches 13 bases. V lost 2 bases and J lost 4; bases outside the gene matches: 26. CDR1 DFQATT and CDR2 SNEGSKA come from the germline V gene (reference sequence). This CDR3 has 23 residues.